This T cell receptor beta chain is drawn from a study of blood T cell repertoires in COVID-19. On the study more broadly: COVID-19 samples, acute and convalescent, were from the United States, Italy and Spain. PBMCs, B-cell-depleted T cells, or T cells provided the cDNA or gDNA that made up the material.

The CDR3 length is 17 residues. The germline V gene encodes CDR1 SGDLS and CDR2 YYNGEE. The V segment lost 0 bases and the J segment 7 bases; nucleotides outside the gene matches: 13. Only in-frame clones appear in the TCRdb table, and some are missing; sequencing was by immunoSEQ multiplex PCR. The sample gives 120,000 to 150,000 clones, over 75% of which show up once; under 3% is in the top ten. The TCR was taken from a man aged 50 to 60 with acute or convalescent COVID-19. The chain couples TRBV9 to TRBJ2-1, with 7 bases fitting TRBD2. Sample: peripheral blood. CDR3 region: CASSVEVGGGPSNEQFF. Here the CDR3 DNA reads TGTGCCAGCAGCGTAGAGGTTGGCGGGGGTCCCTCGAATGAGCAGTTCTTC.